These 31 T cell receptor beta chains were sequenced from one sample in a study of beta chain features in type 1 diabetes (dated by TCRdb to about 2018). Library prep was done by the immunoSEQ multiplex PCR assay. All of the isolated RNA was reverse transcribed with the High Capacity cDNA Reverse Transcription Kit, so expressed TCRB transcripts were sequenced. TCRdb's version of the immuneACCESS table is confined to in-frame rearrangements and falls short of the full clone set. An unresolved V gene accounts for under half of the shortfall where checked; the remainder is of unknown origin. This sample is represented by 300,000 to 350,000 clones; 6.5% to 10% of them were singletons. 0.44% of the sample is in the top ten clones. The sequenced sample was central memory CD4+ T cells from blood. The receptors here all came from a woman between 18 and 30 years old in good health.

In this sample, this clone turned up many times. The genes are TRBV7-2 and TRBJ2-7; 10 bases map to TRBD2. Germline V gene data show CDR1 as SGHTA and CDR2 as FQGNSA. CDR3 length: 17 amino acids. Trimming took 1 base from V and 2 from J; bases not matched to a gene: 8. The CDR3 here is CASSLESTSGYTYEQYF. In DNA form, the CDR3 reads TGTGCCAGCAGCTTAGAGTCGACTAGCGGGTATACCTACGAGCAGTACTTC. The whole variable domain, filled in from reference TRBV7-2 and TRBJ2-7, reads GAGVSQSPSNKVTEKGKDVELRCDPISGHTALYWYRQSLGQGLEFLIYFQGNSAPDKSGLPSDRFSAERTGGSVSTLTIQRTQQEDSAVYLCASSLESTSGYTYEQYFGPGTRLTVT.

This chain links TRBV25-1 with TRBJ2-7, with D maybe TRBD2 (5 bases). With 4 bases removed from V and 0 bases from J, the gap between germline ends came to 16 bases. Germline lookup yields CDR1 MGHDK and CDR2 SYGVNS. The CDR3 has 16 amino acids. DNA of the CDR3: TGTGCCAGCAGTGGAGAGGACGGGGAAAGCTCCTACGAGCAGTACTTC. Its protein is CASSGEDGESSYEQYF.

This clone showed up just a few times. The genes are TRBV5-6 and TRBJ2-1; 7 bases map to TRBD2. Germline loops: CDR1 SGHDT, CDR2 YYEEEE. This CDR3 region has 14 residues. Trimming removed 5 bases from V and 5 bases from J; junction bases left unmatched: 7. The chain's CDR3 is CASRSASGNNEQFF. CDR3 coding DNA: TGTGCCAGCAGGTCGGCTAGCGGTAACAATGAGCAGTTCTTC.

This clone was seen only a few times. The chain has TRBV5-1 and TRBJ1-1; 8 bases agree with TRBD1. The CDR3 runs to 15 residues. Trimming at V came to 1 base and at J to 3 bases, leaving 5 bases not matched to a gene. The germline V gene has CDR1 SGHRS and CDR2 YFSETQ. The CDR3 region is CASSLRQGLDTEAFF. Written as DNA, the CDR3 is TGCGCCAGCAGCTTGAGACAGGGGTTGGACACTGAAGCTTTCTTT.

There are many counts of this clone. The chain combines TRBV9 with TRBJ2-3, with D perhaps matching TRBD2 (6 bases). Trimming shortened V by 2 bases and J by 3 bases, and 13 bases separated the two germline ends. The CDR3 totals 15 residues. CDR1 SGDLS and CDR2 YYNGEE come from the germline V gene. Here the CDR3 reads CASSVRAGPTDTQYF. The CDR3 bases are TGTGCCAGCAGCGTCAGAGCGGGCCCGACAGATACGCAGTATTTT.

The V gene is TRBV28, the J gene TRBJ2-7; TRBD1 matches at 7 bases. In germline, CDR1 is MDHEN, CDR2 SYDVKM. V was clipped by 5 bases and J by 3 bases; unmatched bases: 10. This CDR3 has 15 residues. The CDR3 here is CASSRTPGQSYEQYF. CDR3 in DNA: TGTGCCAGCAGTCGAACACCGGGACAGAGCTACGAGCAGTACTTC.

This clone came up many times. The chain has TRBV7-2 and TRBJ2-3; 7 bases fit TRBD2. V shed 3 bases and J 6 bases; nucleotides not matched to a gene: 3. Germline CDR1 is SGHTA and CDR2 is FQGNSA. The CDR3 has 13 residues. CDR3 loop: CASSFNGRDTQYF. As DNA, the CDR3 is TGTGCCAGCAGCTTTAACGGGAGGGATACGCAGTATTTT.

V is TRBV7-2 and J is TRBJ1-1; maybe TRBD1 (5 bases). This CDR3 contains 14 residues. Germline V gene lookup returns CDR1 SGHTA and CDR2 FQGNSA. V lost 5 bases to trimming and J lost 4 bases, with 14 bases between them. CDR3 nucleotides: TGTGCCAGCAGCGCCACGGGGGGGTTCACTGAAGCTTTCTTT. This encodes CASSATGGFTEAFF.

V usage is TRBV9 and J usage is TRBJ1-2; 9 positions match TRBD1. The CDR3 has 17 residues. Germline CDR1 and CDR2: SGDLS and YYNGEE. Losses at the gene ends were 0 bases for V and 6 bases for J; bases not matched to a gene: 12. The CDR3 spells CASSVGGTGGAGNGYTF. The CDR3 nucleotides read TGTGCCAGCAGCGTAGGTGGAACAGGGGGCGCTGGCAATGGCTACACCTTC.

This clone was detected only a few times. The chain carries TRBV20-1 and TRBJ2-2, with unresolved D. V was clipped by 7 bases and J by 3 bases, with 6 bases between them. The CDR3 is 11 amino acids. Germline CDR1 and CDR2: DFQATT and SNEGSKA (reference sequence). The CDR3 spells CSGLYTGELFF. CDR3 in DNA: TGCAGTGGACTGTACACCGGGGAGCTGTTTTTT.

This rearrangement joins TRBV27 to TRBJ2-7; D perhaps matches TRBD2 (5 bases). The CDR3 is 16 amino acids. Per germline, CDR1 MNHEY and CDR2 SMNVEV (reference sequence). V was shortened by 3 bases and J by 1 base, with 16 bases between the two germline ends. The CDR3 DNA reads TGTGCCAGCAGTTTTGTGGGAGACTCGCTTTCCTACGAGCAGTACTTC. Translating it yields CASSFVGDSLSYEQYF.

J is TRBJ2-1 and V is TRBV7-3, with D possibly matching TRBD2 (5 bases). V lost 2 bases and J 5 bases, leaving 7 bases between the germline ends. Germline assignment: CDR1 SGHTA and CDR2 FQGTGA. The CDR3 runs to 13 residues. The chain's CDR3 is CASSLWRDNEQFF. The CDR3 DNA reads as TGTGCCAGCAGCTTATGGCGGGACAATGAGCAGTTCTTC.

Only a few counts were recorded for this clone. The chain combines TRBV29-1 with TRBJ2-5; D not certain. V lost 6 bases and J 0 bases, leaving 14 bases between the germline ends. Germline CDR1 is SQVTM and CDR2 is ANQGSEA. The CDR3 has 14 amino acids. The CDR3 protein is CSVAAPLYQETQYF. The CDR3 nucleotides are TGCAGCGTCGCCGCTCCCTTGTACCAAGAGACCCAGTACTTC.

The chain couples TRBV7-3 to TRBJ2-2, with 8 bases fitting TRBD2. This CDR3 has 16 amino acids. Germline assignment: CDR1 SGHTA and CDR2 FQGTGA. V was clipped by 2 bases and J by 6 bases; unmatched bases: 8. The CDR3 sequence: CASSLRSGGPSGELFF. The CDR3 DNA sequence: TGTGCCAGCAGCTTACGTTCGGGAGGGCCTTCCGGGGAGCTGTTTTTT.

The chain has TRBV5-1 and TRBJ2-3; the D call may be TRBD1 or TRBD2 (5 bases each). Germline V CDR1 and CDR2: SGHRS, YFSETQ. The V and J ends lost 4 bases and 1 base respectively, with 16 bases between them. The CDR3 loop spans 16 amino acids. Here the CDR3 reads CASSPGTWPRTDTQYF. The DNA for the CDR3 is TGCGCCAGCAGCCCGGGGACCTGGCCCCGCACAGATACGCAGTATTTT.

In this sample, this clone turned up a few times. This rearrangement joins TRBV18 to TRBJ2-5; tentatively, D is TRBD1 (6 bases). The CDR3 runs to 15 residues. Trimming shortened V by 5 bases and J by 5 bases, and 18 bases separated the two germline ends. The germline V gene has CDR1 KGHSH and CDR2 LQKENI. The DNA for the CDR3 is TGTGCCAGCTCAGAACGCCGGGACACAGGGGAGACCCAGTACTTC. Its protein is CASSERRDTGETQYF.

The V call is TRBV27, the J call TRBJ2-2, with D perhaps assigned TRBD1 or TRBD2 (5 bases each). The CDR3 covers 13 residues. Germline lookup yields CDR1 MNHEY and CDR2 SMNVEV (reference sequence). Trimming removed 5 bases at V and 16 bases at J, with 20 bases between. CDR3: CASSHQRAGTPFF. The CDR3, as DNA: TGTGCCAGCAGTCATCAACGAGCTGGGACGCCGTTTTTT.

This clone was observed a few times. This chain connects TRBV5-1 to TRBJ2-5; 9 bases map to TRBD1. The germline V gene encodes CDR1 SGHRS and CDR2 YFSETQ. CDR3 size: 15 residues. J gave up 2 bases and V 5 bases, and 7 bases lay outside the gene matches. CDR3 in DNA: TGCGCCAGCAGGACCGGGACAGGGAGGCAAGAGACCCAGTACTTC. It yields the protein CASRTGTGRQETQYF.

This clone was counted only a few times. The chain employs TRBV7-2 and TRBJ1-2; perhaps TRBD1 as D (6 bases). The germline CDR1 and CDR2 sequences are SGHTA and FQGNSA. The CDR3 runs 17 residues. Trimming left V 2 bases short and J 6 bases short, with 22 bases between. The CDR3 here is CASSLKGGWQGQDGYTF. Written as DNA, the CDR3 is TGTGCCAGCAGCTTAAAGGGTGGTTGGCAGGGGCAGGATGGCTACACCTTC. Together with reference TRBV7-2 and TRBJ1-2, the CDR3 gives the full variable domain: GAGVSQSPSNKVTEKGKDVELRCDPISGHTALYWYRQSLGQGLEFLIYFQGNSAPDKSGLPSDRFSAERTGGSVSTLTIQRTQQEDSAVYLCASSLKGGWQGQDGYTFGSGTRLTVV.

This clone was seen a handful of times. The V gene is TRBV4-3, the J gene TRBJ2-2, with D uncertain. The CDR3 covers 13 residues. Germline values: CDR1 LGHNA, CDR2 YSLEER. V was trimmed by 4 bases and J by 1 base, leaving 4 bases between them. CDR3 protein: CASSPGNTGELFF. The CDR3 coding sequence is TGCGCCAGCAGCCCAGGGAACACCGGGGAGCTGTTTTTT.

A few counts support this clone. The chain links TRBV18 to TRBJ2-5, with unresolved D. Germline assignment: CDR1 KGHSH and CDR2 LQKENI. Trimming left V 4 bases short and J 2 bases short, with 17 bases between. This CDR3 has 16 amino acids. The CDR3 coding sequence is TGTGCCAGCTCACACGCGCCGGGCCGGGCGCAAGAGACCCAGTACTTC. Translated, it gives CASSHAPGRAQETQYF.

This clone was seen only a few times. The chain combines TRBV28 with TRBJ2-1, with 7 nucleotides matching TRBD1. J was trimmed by 3 bases and V by 5 bases; bases with no gene match: 10. CDR3 length: 16 residues. Per germline, CDR1 MDHEN and CDR2 SYDVKM. The CDR3 coding sequence is TGTGCCAGCAGTCCTTCGACAGGGAACTACTACAATGAGCAGTTCTTC. Its translation is CASSPSTGNYYNEQFF.

This chain joins TRBV2 and TRBJ2-7; D remains ambiguous. The CDR3 length is 13 residues. Germline V CDR1 and CDR2: SNHLY, FYNNEI. Trimming left V 5 bases short and J 0 bases short, with 8 bases between. As DNA, the CDR3 is TGTGCCAGCAGTCTAAGTGGCTCCTACGAGCAGTACTTC. This encodes CASSLSGSYEQYF.

This chain connects TRBV13 to TRBJ2-5, with D tentatively TRBD1 (7 bases). V was trimmed by 6 bases and J by 1 base, leaving 12 bases between them. CDR3 length: 14 residues. From germline, CDR1 is PRHDT and CDR2 FYEKMQ (reference sequence). As DNA, the CDR3 is TGTGCCAGCAGTCGGCAGGGGGGCCAAGAGACCCAGTACTTC. This translates into CASSRQGGQETQYF.

Comments on this clone: Given a much more abundant clone one base away, this may be a read error. V is TRBV5-6 and J is TRBJ2-1; D unclear. The CDR3 contains 15 residues. The V end was cut by 4 bases, the J end by 0 bases, with 11 bases between. The germline CDR1 and CDR2 sequences are SGHDT and YYEEEE. In DNA, the CDR3 is TGTGCCAGCAGCCCGGACGTCAACTCCTACAATGAGCAGTTCTTC. Amino acids: CASSPDVNSYNEQFF.

The chain uses TRBV2 and TRBJ2-2; perhaps TRBD2 as D (6 bases). Trimming stripped 4 bases from V and 5 bases from J, with 14 bases between. This CDR3 contains 15 residues. Germline V gives CDR1 SNHLY, CDR2 FYNNEI. DNA of the CDR3: TGTGCCAGCAGTGGGACGACTGGAGGGACCGGGGAGCTGTTTTTT. This translates into CASSGTTGGTGELFF.

This clone was seen a few times. The chain joins TRBV27 to TRBJ2-5, with 9 bases aligning to TRBD2. The CDR3 runs 15 residues. Per germline, CDR1 MNHEY and CDR2 SMNVEV (reference sequence). The V gene end was trimmed by 4 bases and the J gene end by 3 bases; junction bases not matched to a gene: 6. Here the CDR3 DNA reads TGTGCCAGCAGTTCTCTAGCGGGATGGGAAGAGACCCAGTACTTC. Translation: CASSSLAGWEETQYF.

This clone was recorded a few times. The gene calls are TRBV6-6 and TRBJ1-5; the D gene is possibly TRBD1 (5 bases). From germline, CDR1 is MNHNY and CDR2 SVGAGI (reference sequence). V lost 7 bases to trimming and J lost 3 bases, with 13 bases between them. The CDR3 sequence is 14 residues long. The CDR3 loop reads CASTGPGHNQPQHF. CDR3 DNA sequence: TGTGCCAGCACCGGACCAGGGCACAATCAGCCCCAGCATTTT.

Many counts were recorded for this clone. The gene calls are TRBV5-5 and TRBJ1-2, with 7 bases fitting TRBD1. The junction had 3 bases not matched to a gene; V was cut back by 4 bases and J by 6 bases. This CDR3 has 12 residues. The germline V gene has CDR1 SGHKS and CDR2 YYEKEE (reference sequence). CDR3 DNA sequence: TGTGCCAGCAGCCTTGACAGGGATGGCTACACCTTC. Translating gives CASSLDRDGYTF.

This clone was detected only a few times. In DNA, the CDR3 is TGTGCCAGCAGCTTAGATTACAATCAGCCCCAGCATTTT. This gives the protein CASSLDYNQPQHF. The V gene is TRBV7-2, the J gene TRBJ1-5, with no clear D. Germline V gene lookup returns CDR1 SGHTA and CDR2 FQGNSA. This CDR3 spans 13 amino acids. The V end lost 1 base, the J end lost 3 bases, and 4 bases lay between the germline ends.

About this clone: The junction differs from germline at one of its ends, possibly a read error. The chain has TRBV10-3 and TRBJ2-3; D may be TRBD2 (6 bases). The CDR3 contains 16 residues. Germline lookup yields CDR1 ENHRY and CDR2 SYGVKD. The CDR3 nucleotides read TGTGCCAGCAGTCCCATGACTAGTCGGGCCACAGATACGCAGTATTTT. Translated: CASSPMTSRATDTQYF.